What follows are 28 T cell receptor beta chains derived from one specimen sequenced in a study of cytomegalovirus exposure and HLA in healthy donors. Primers: 60 Vbeta forward and 13 Jbeta reverse. The protocol was immunoSEQ multiplex PCR, while the TCRdb copy is restricted to in-frame clones and leaves out a portion. The sample holds 90,000 to 130,000 clones, roughly 84% seen once. The sample was PBMCs. The receptors originated from a man between 25 and 39 years old in good health and CMV-seropositive.

The rearrangement links TRBV5-4 to TRBJ2-1, with TRBD1 matching 7 bases. J gave up 5 bases and V 3 bases, and 8 bases lay outside the gene matches. Germline V CDR1 and CDR2: SGHNT, YYREEE (reference sequence). This CDR3 comprises 15 residues. CDR3 nucleotides: TGTGCCAGCAGCTGGGCCCCGGGACAGAACAATGAGCAGTTCTTC. It translates to CASSWAPGQNNEQFF.

The V gene is TRBV13, the J gene TRBJ1-5; D remains ambiguous. There are 15 residues in the CDR3. CDR1 and CDR2 from the germline V gene are PRHDT and FYEKMQ (reference sequence). The V end was cut by 3 bases, the J end by 3 bases, with 12 bases between. CDR3 in DNA: TGTGCCAGCAGCTTTTGGGCAAACTCCAATCAGCCCCAGCATTTT. Residues: CASSFWANSNQPQHF.

The chain carries TRBV15 and TRBJ1-5; TRBD1 is a possible D gene (5 bases). Germline CDR1 LNHNV, CDR2 YYDKDF (reference sequence). The germline V and J ends were trimmed by 5 bases and 5 bases, with 13 bases remaining between them. The CDR3 covers 14 residues. The CDR3 DNA reads TGTGCCACCAGCTTGGCGGGGCGAGATCAGCCCCAGCATTTT. It specifies CATSLAGRDQPQHF.

The V gene is TRBV7-3, the J gene TRBJ1-1, with 9 bases fitting TRBD1. After removal of 2 bases from V and 4 bases from J, the junction contained 2 bases not matched to a gene. Germline V gene lookup returns CDR1 SGHTA and CDR2 FQGTGA. The CDR3 is 14 amino acids. CDR3 protein: CASSLGTGSTEAFF. CDR3 in DNA: TGTGCCAGCAGCTTAGGGACAGGGTCCACTGAAGCTTTCTTT.

Comments on this clone: The junction shows a germline mismatch at one end, possibly a read error. The V and J genes are TRBV7-9 and TRBJ2-7, with D possibly matching TRBD2 (5 bases). In germline, CDR1 is SEHNR, CDR2 FQNEAQ (reference sequence). CDR3 length equals 14 residues. The CDR3 DNA reads TGTTCCAGCAGCCCCCCCATTGAGGGAACCGAGCAGTACTTC. Translating gives CSSSPPIEGTEQYF.

V is TRBV2 and J is TRBJ2-7, with D possibly matching TRBD1 (5 bases). The CDR3 totals 17 residues. Deletions cut 0 bases from V and 1 base from J, with 16 bases between. Germline loops: CDR1 SNHLY, CDR2 FYNNEI. CDR3 loop: CASSEALTGGHSYEQYF. The CDR3 DNA reads as TGTGCCAGCAGTGAAGCGCTTACGGGTGGACATTCCTACGAGCAGTACTTC. Looking up the rest from reference TRBV2 and TRBJ2-7 gives the full variable domain: EPEVTQTPSHQVTQMGQEVILRCVPISNHLYFYWYRQILGQKVEFLVSFYNNEISEKSEIFDDQFSVERPDGSNFTLKIRSTKLEDSAMYFCASSEALTGGHSYEQYFGPGTRLTVT.

The V and J genes are TRBV7-9 and TRBJ2-1; 7 nucleotides line up with TRBD1. Per germline, CDR1 SEHNR and CDR2 FQNEAQ (reference sequence). The trim removed 2 bases at V and 3 bases at J, leaving 4 bases unmatched. CDR3 length equals 15 residues. The CDR3 here is CASSLPGTDYNEQFF. CDR3 nucleotide sequence: TGTGCCAGCAGCTTACCCGGGACAGACTACAATGAGCAGTTCTTC.

The gene calls are TRBV6-6 and TRBJ2-7; D not certain. The CDR3 loop spans 13 amino acids. CDR1 MNHNY and CDR2 SVGAGI come from the germline V gene (reference sequence). The V gene lost 3 bases and the J gene lost 2 bases, with 8 bases spanning the gap. The CDR3 nucleotides are TGTGCCAGCAGTTATCGTTCTACCTACGAGCAGTACTTC. Amino acid sequence: CASSYRSTYEQYF.

The J gene is TRBJ2-7, the V gene TRBV4-3, with 8 bases aligning to TRBD2. The V and J ends lost 0 bases and 0 bases, in that order; junction bases with no gene match: 7. In germline, CDR1 is LGHNA, CDR2 YSLEER. CDR3 length: 17 amino acids. In nucleotides, the CDR3 is TGCGCCAGCAGCCAAGATCGAGGCGGGGGGAGCTCCTACGAGCAGTACTTC. It codes for CASSQDRGGGSSYEQYF.

In this sample, this clone turned up once. The chain's CDR3 is CASSLEGTGSGELFF. CDR3 DNA sequence: TGTGCCAGCAGCTTAGAGGGGACAGGGTCCGGGGAGCTGTTTTTT. This chain uses TRBV11-3 with TRBJ2-2, with 9 bases that match TRBD1. Trimming removed 0 bases from V and 6 bases from J; junction bases left unmatched: 2. The CDR3 extends over 15 amino acids. The germline CDR1 and CDR2 sequences are SGHNT and YENEEA. The full variable domain, with the rest looked up from reference TRBV11-3 and TRBJ2-2, is EAGVVQSPRYKIIEKKQPVAFWCNPISGHNTLYWYLQNLGQGPELLIRYENEEAVDDSQLPKDRFSAERLKGVDSTLKIQPAELGDSAVYLCASSLEGTGSGELFFGEGSRLTVL.

The chain has TRBV7-9 and TRBJ1-2, with D uncertain. Per germline, CDR1 SEHNR and CDR2 FQNEAQ (reference sequence). CDR3 length equals 14 residues. Trimming stripped 1 base from V and 7 bases from J, with 13 bases between. The CDR3 spells CASSLEEGNGGYTF. Written as DNA, the CDR3 is TGTGCCAGCAGCTTAGAGGAGGGTAATGGTGGCTACACCTTC.

V usage is TRBV10-1 and J usage is TRBJ2-3, with 8 bases fitting TRBD2. Germline assignment: CDR1 WNHNN and CDR2 SYGVQD (reference sequence). V lost 0 bases, J lost 4 bases, and 6 bases stayed unmatched. The CDR3 contains 16 residues. The CDR3 sequence: CASSESKSGGADTQYF. The CDR3 DNA reads TGCGCCAGCAGTGAGTCGAAGAGCGGGGGCGCAGATACGCAGTATTTT.

The J gene is TRBJ1-1, the V gene TRBV2, with 8 bases aligning to TRBD1. Germline V lookup: CDR1 SNHLY, CDR2 FYNNEI. Trimming cost V 7 bases and J 5 bases; bases outside gene matches: 9. The CDR3 length is 14 residues. The CDR3 DNA follows: TGTGCCAGCACCCTGGACAGGGAGGGTACTGAAGCTTTCTTT. Amino acids: CASTLDREGTEAFF.

This clone was seen only a few times. V is TRBV10-2 and J is TRBJ1-1, with 7 bases that match TRBD1. This CDR3 has 14 residues. Germline lookup yields CDR1 WSHSY and CDR2 SAAADI. V gave up 4 bases and J gave up 4 bases; unmatched junction bases: 6. CDR3 protein: CASSATGLATEAFF. CDR3 bases: TGCGCCAGCAGTGCGACAGGGTTGGCCACTGAAGCTTTCTTT.

The V gene is TRBV18, the J gene TRBJ1-5; a weak D match, TRBD1 (6 bases). This CDR3 has 18 residues. V shed 1 base and J shed 0 bases, with 16 bases lying between them. CDR1 is KGHSH, CDR2 LQKENI, per germline. Written as DNA, the CDR3 is TGTGCCAGCTCACCACGGGACAAAGTTGGGGGTAGCAATCAGCCCCAGCATTTT. This translates into CASSPRDKVGGSNQPQHF.

This clone was seen just once. This chain joins TRBV11-3 and TRBJ1-6; tentatively, D is TRBD1 (5 bases). CDR1 and CDR2 from the germline V gene are SGHNT and YENEEA. Trimming removed 2 bases at V and 7 bases at J, with 9 bases between. This CDR3 is built from 14 residues. CDR3 DNA sequence: TGTGCCAGCAGCTTATCAGGGCGCAATTCACCCCTCCACTTT. Translation gives CASSLSGRNSPLHF.

The gene calls are TRBV6-1 and TRBJ2-3, with TRBD1 identical over 7 bases. CDR1 MNHNS and CDR2 SASEGT come from the germline V gene. The CDR3 totals 15 residues. The trim removed 2 bases at V and 3 bases at J, leaving 5 bases unmatched. The CDR3 DNA is TGTGCCAGCAGTGAACCGGGACAGATAACAGATACGCAGTATTTT. The encoded protein is CASSEPGQITDTQYF.

The chain employs TRBV28 and TRBJ2-3; 13 bases map to TRBD2. The V gene's germline CDR1 is MDHEN and CDR2 SYDVKM. CDR3 length: 19 residues. V lost 5 bases to trimming and J lost 2 bases; unmatched junction nucleotides: 13. The CDR3 spells CASSRPRTSGGPYTDTQYF. For the CDR3, the DNA is TGTGCCAGCAGTCGCCCAAGGACTAGCGGGGGACCCTACACAGATACGCAGTATTTT.

The chain carries TRBV7-2 and TRBJ2-2, with 8 positions matching TRBD1. This CDR3 has 16 amino acids. J lost 1 base, V lost 4 bases, and 5 bases had no gene match. Germline CDR1 is SGHTA and CDR2 is FQGNSA. The CDR3 DNA sequence: TGTGCCAGCAGCTCAGGACAGGGTTGGAACACCGGGGAGCTGTTTTTT. Amino acids: CASSSGQGWNTGELFF.

The rearrangement uses TRBV7-3 and TRBJ1-1; D gene uncertain. V lost 0 bases and J lost 6, with 8 bases in between. The germline CDR1 and CDR2 sequences are SGHTA and FQGTGA. The CDR3 runs to 13 residues. Here the CDR3 reads CASSLTRQAEAFF. CDR3 sequence (DNA): TGTGCCAGCAGCTTAACGCGACAAGCTGAAGCTTTCTTT.

This chain links TRBV6-5 with TRBJ1-6; 7 bases map to TRBD1. The ends lost 6 bases at V and 15 bases at J; junction bases unmatched: 8. The germline V gene has CDR1 MNHEY and CDR2 SVGAGI. The CDR3 is made up of 12 amino acids. The DNA for the CDR3 is TGTGCCAGCAGCCTAACAGGGGATAGCCTCCACTTT. Its translation: CASSLTGDSLHF.

The V call is TRBV5-6, the J call TRBJ1-2, with D perhaps TRBD1 (6 bases). This CDR3 contains 13 residues. With 4 bases removed from V and 4 bases from J, the gap between germline ends came to 11 bases. Germline values: CDR1 SGHDT, CDR2 YYEEEE. Here the CDR3 DNA reads TGTGCCAGCAGCATAGGACAGCGCTATGGCTACACCTTC. Translated: CASSIGQRYGYTF. The full variable domain, its missing parts supplied by reference TRBV5-6 and TRBJ1-2, is DAGVTQSPTHLIKTRGQQVTLRCSPKSGHDTVSWYQQALGQGPQFIFQYYEEEERQRGNFPDRFSGHQFPNYSSELNVNALLLGDSALYLCASSIGQRYGYTFGSGTRLTVV.

The chain's CDR3 is CASSERVLGSGELFF. In DNA, the CDR3 is TGTGCCAGCAGTGAGCGGGTTCTTGGCTCCGGGGAGCTGTTTTTT. This chain links TRBV2 with TRBJ2-2, with a tentative D call TRBD2 (5 bases). The V end lost 3 bases, the J end lost 6 bases, and 14 bases lay between the germline ends. CDR1 is SNHLY and CDR2 is FYNNEI in the germline V gene. CDR3 length: 15 residues. Full variable domain (missing parts from reference TRBV2 and TRBJ2-2): EPEVTQTPSHQVTQMGQEVILRCVPISNHLYFYWYRQILGQKVEFLVSFYNNEISEKSEIFDDQFSVERPDGSNFTLKIRSTKLEDSAMYFCASSERVLGSGELFFGEGSRLTVL.

The CDR3: CASSLAASGGGIYEQYF. DNA for the CDR3: TGCGCCAGCAGCTTGGCAGCTAGCGGGGGGGGTATCTACGAGCAGTACTTC. V and J are TRBV5-1 and TRBJ2-5, with TRBD2 matching 12 bases. The J call is uncertain, as TRBJ2-7 better fits the DNA end. The germline gives CDR1 SGHRS, CDR2 YFSETQ. CDR3 length: 17 amino acids.

The V gene is TRBV27, the J gene TRBJ1-1; 10 bases are a match to TRBD1. This CDR3 has 14 amino acids. V shed 3 bases, J shed 5 bases, and the junction held 3 bases outside the gene matches. Germline CDR1 MNHEY, CDR2 SMNVEV (reference sequence). CDR3 nucleotides: TGTGCCAGCAGTTTGGGACAGGGGATAACTGAAGCTTTCTTT. Its protein product is CASSLGQGITEAFF.

The chain links TRBV5-1 to TRBJ2-3; 9 nucleotides agree with TRBD2. The CDR3 contains 14 residues. The germline CDR1 and CDR2 sequences are SGHRS and YFSETQ. The J segment lost 5 bases and the V segment lost 3 bases, leaving 4 bases of the junction unmatched. The CDR3 protein is CASSSGLAQDTQYF. Here the CDR3 DNA reads TGCGCCAGCAGCTCGGGACTAGCACAAGATACGCAGTATTTT. The whole variable domain, filled in from reference TRBV5-1 and TRBJ2-3, reads KAGVTQTPRYLIKTRGQQVTLSCSPISGHRSVSWYQQTPGQGLQFLFEYFSETQRNKGNFPGRFSGRQFSNSRSEMNVSTLELGDSALYLCASSSGLAQDTQYFGPGTRLTVL.

V gene TRBV19 combines with J gene TRBJ2-5, with a weak D call TRBD2 (7 bases). V lost 6 bases and J lost 5, with 13 bases in between. Germline V lookup: CDR1 LNHDA, CDR2 SQIVND (reference sequence). This CDR3 has 13 amino acids. For the CDR3, the DNA is TGTGCCAGTAGAGGGGGGGGCGAGGAGACCCAGTACTTC. As protein: CASRGGGEETQYF. The complete variable domain, with remaining parts taken from reference TRBV19 and TRBJ2-5, reads DGGITQSPKYLFRKEGQNVTLSCEQNLNHDAMYWYRQDPGQGLRLIYYSQIVNDFQKGDIAEGYSVSREKKESFPLTVTSAQKNPTAFYLCASRGGGEETQYFGPGTRLLVL.

This clone was picked up one time. V is TRBV5-6 and J is TRBJ2-1, with TRBD2 identical over 10 bases. The germline V gene has CDR1 SGHDT and CDR2 YYEEEE. Unmatched junction bases numbered 2, after V lost 0 bases and J lost 2 bases. The CDR3 covers 16 residues. The CDR3 protein is CASSLASGGPYNEQFF. Written as DNA, the CDR3 is TGTGCCAGCAGCTTGGCTAGCGGGGGACCCTACAATGAGCAGTTCTTC.